What follows describes a single T cell receptor (beta chain). The clone's antigen remains unknown. No much larger clone exists at a distance of one base, and base qualities are not known. This entry is derived from a study of T cells and Merkel cell carcinoma outcomes (dated by TCRdb to the early 2020s). For context, the study as a whole: The study looked at whether the tumor T-cell repertoire and T-cell density could predict clinical outcome in patients with Merkel cell carcinoma.

The library was produced with the immunoSEQ multiplex PCR assay. The source is immuneACCESS, and TCRdb retained only in-frame sequences with V and J called. Part of the clones is not carried over; for the studies checked, unresolved V genes explain less than half of this, and the remainder is unexplained. The table for this sample lists 15,000 to 25,000 clones; around 79% of them were counted only once. Jointly, the top ten make up 3% to 3.5% of the sample. Here is what the overall study found, with its caveats: According to the report, clinical outcomes in Merkel cell carcinoma patients could be predicted using T-cell density together with features of the T-cell repertoire.

V and J lose 1 base and 2 bases, and a span of 11 bases separates them. The CDR3 measures 15 amino acids from cysteine to phenylalanine. Only the CDR3 portion is preserved as DNA: 45 bases, with reading frame beginning at the first base. Based on the germline V gene, the CDR1 and CDR2 sequences are SNHLY and FYNNEI. Samples came from patients with Merkel cell carcinoma. This TCR was sampled from a human donor with Merkel cell carcinoma. Recombination connected TRBV2 to TRBJ2-5, with TRBD1 perhaps the D gene, on 6 matching bases. The specimen sequenced was tumor tissue from Merkel cell carcinoma. This receptor has the CDR3 CASSEGHREQETQYF. The sequence in DNA is TGTGCCAGCAGTGAAGGTCACAGGGAACAAGAGACCCAGTACTTC. Here the CDR3 is joined to the reference TRBV2 and TRBJ2-5 genes, and the full variable domain is: EPEVTQTPSHQVTQMGQEVILRCVPISNHLYFYWYRQILGQKVEFLVSFYNNEISEKSEIFDDQFSVERPDGSNFTLKIRSTKLEDSAMYFCASSEGHREQETQYFGPGTRLLVL.